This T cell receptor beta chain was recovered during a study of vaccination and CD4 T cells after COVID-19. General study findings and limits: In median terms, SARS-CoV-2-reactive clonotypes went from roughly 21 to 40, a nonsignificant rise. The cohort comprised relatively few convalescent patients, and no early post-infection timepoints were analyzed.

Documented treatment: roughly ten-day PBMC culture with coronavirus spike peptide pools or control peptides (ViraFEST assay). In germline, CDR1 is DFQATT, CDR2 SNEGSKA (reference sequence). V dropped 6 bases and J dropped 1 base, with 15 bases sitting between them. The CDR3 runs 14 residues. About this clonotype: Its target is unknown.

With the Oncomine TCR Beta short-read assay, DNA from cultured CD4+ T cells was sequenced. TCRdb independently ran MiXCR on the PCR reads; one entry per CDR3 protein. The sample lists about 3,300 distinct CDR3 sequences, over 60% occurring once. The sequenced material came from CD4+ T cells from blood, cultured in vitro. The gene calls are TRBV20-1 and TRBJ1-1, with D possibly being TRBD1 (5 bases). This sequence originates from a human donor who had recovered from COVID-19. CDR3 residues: CSATSGAANTEAFF. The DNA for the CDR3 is TGCAGTGCGACAAGCGGGGCGGCGAACACTGAAGCTTTCTTT.